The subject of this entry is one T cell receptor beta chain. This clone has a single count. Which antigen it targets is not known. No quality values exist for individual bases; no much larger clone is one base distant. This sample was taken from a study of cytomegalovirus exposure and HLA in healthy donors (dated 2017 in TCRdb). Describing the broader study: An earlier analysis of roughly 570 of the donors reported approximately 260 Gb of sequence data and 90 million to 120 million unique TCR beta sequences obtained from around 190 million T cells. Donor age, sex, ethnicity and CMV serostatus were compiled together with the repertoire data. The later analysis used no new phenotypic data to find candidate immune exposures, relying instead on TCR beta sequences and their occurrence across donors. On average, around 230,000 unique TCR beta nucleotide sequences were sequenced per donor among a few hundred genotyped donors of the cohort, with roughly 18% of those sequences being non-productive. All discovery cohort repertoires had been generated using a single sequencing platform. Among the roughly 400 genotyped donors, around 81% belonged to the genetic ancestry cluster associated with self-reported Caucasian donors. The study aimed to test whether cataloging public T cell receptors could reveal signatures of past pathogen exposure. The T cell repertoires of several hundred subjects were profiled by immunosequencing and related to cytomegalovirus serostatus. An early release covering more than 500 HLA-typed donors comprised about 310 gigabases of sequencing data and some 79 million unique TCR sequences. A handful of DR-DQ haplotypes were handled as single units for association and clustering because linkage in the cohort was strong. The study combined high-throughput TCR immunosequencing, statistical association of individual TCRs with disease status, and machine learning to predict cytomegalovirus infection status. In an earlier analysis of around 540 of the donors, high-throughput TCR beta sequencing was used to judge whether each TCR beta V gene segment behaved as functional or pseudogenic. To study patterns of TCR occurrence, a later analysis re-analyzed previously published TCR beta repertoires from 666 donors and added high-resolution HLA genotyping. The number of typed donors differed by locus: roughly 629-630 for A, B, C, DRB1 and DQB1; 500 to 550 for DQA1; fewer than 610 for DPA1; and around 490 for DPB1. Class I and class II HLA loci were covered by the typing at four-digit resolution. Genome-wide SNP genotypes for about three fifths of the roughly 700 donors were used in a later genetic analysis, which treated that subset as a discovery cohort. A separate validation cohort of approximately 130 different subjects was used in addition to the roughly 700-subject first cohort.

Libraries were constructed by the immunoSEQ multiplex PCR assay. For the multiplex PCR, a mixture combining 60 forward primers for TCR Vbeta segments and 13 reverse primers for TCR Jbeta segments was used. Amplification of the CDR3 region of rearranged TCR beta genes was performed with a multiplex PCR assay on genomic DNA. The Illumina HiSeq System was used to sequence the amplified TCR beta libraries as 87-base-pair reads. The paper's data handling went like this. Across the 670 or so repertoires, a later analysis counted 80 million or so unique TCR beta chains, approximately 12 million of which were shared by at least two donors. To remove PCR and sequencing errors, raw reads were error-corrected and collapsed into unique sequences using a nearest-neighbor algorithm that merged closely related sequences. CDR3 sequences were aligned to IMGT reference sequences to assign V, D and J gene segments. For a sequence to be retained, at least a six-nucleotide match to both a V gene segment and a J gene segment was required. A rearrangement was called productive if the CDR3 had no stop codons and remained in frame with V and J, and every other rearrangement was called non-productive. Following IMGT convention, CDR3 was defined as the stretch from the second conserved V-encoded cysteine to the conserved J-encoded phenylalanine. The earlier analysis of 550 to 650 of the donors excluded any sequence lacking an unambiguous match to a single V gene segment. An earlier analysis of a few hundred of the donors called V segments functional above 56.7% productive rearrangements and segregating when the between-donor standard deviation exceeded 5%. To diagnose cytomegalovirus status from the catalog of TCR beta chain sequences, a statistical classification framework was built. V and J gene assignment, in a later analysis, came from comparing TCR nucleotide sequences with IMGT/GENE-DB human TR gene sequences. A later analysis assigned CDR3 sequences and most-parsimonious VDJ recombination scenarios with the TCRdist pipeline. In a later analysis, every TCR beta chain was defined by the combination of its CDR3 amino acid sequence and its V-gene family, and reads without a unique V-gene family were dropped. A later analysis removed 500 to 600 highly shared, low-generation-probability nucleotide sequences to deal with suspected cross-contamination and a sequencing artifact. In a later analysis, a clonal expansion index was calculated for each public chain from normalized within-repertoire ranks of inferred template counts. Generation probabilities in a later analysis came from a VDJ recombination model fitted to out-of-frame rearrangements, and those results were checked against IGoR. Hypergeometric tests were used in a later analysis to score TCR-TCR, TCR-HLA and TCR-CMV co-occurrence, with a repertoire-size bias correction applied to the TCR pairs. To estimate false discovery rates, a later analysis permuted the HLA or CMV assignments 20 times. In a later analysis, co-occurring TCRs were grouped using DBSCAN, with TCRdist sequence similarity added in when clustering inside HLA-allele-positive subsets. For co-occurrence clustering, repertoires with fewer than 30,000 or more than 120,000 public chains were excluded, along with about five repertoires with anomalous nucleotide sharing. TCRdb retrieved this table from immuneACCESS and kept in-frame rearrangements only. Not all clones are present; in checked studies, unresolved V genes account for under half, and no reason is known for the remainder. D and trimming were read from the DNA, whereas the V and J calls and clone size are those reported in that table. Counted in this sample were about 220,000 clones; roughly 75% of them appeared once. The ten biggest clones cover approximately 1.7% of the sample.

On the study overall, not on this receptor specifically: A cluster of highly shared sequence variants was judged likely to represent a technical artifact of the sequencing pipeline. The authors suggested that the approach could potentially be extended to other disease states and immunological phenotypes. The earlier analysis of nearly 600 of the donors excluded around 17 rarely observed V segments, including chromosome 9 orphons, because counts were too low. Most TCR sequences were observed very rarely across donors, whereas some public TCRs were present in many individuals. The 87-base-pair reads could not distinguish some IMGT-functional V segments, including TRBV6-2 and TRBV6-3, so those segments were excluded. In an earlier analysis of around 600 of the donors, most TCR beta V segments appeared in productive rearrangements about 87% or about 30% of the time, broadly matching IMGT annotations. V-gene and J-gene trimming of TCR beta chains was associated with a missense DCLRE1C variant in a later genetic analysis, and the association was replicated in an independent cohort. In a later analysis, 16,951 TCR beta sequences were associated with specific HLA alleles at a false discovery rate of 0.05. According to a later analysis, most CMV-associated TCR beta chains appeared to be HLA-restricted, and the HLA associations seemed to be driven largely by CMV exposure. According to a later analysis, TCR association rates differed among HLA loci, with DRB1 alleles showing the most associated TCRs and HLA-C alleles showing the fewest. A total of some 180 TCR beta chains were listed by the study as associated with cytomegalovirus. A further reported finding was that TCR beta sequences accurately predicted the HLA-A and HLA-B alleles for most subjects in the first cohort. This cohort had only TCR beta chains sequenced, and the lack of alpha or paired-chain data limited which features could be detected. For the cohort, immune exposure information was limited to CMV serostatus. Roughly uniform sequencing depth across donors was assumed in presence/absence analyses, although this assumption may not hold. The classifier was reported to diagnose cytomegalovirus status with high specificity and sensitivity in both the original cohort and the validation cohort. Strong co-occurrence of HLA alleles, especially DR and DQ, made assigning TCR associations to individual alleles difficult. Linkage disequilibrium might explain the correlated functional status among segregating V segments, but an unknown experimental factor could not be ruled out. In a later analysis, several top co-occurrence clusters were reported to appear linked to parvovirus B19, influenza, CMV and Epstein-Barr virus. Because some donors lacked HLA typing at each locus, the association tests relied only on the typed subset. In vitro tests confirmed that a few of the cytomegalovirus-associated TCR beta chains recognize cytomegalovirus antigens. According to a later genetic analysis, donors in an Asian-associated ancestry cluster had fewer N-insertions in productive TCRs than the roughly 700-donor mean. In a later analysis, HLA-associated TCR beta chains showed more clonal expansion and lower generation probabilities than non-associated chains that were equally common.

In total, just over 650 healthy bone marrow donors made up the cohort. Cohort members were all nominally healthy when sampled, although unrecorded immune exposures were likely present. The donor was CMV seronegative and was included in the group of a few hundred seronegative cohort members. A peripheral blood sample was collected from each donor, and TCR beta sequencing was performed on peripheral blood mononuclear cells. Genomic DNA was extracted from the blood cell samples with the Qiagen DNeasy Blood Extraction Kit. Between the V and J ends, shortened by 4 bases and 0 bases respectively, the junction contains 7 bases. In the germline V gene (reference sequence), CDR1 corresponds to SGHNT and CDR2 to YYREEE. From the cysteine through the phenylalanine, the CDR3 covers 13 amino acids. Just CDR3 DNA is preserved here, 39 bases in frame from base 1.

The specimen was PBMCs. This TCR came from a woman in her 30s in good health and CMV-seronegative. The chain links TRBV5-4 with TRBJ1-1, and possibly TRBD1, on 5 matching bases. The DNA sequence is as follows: TGTGCCAGCAGCCTCAGGGTGAACACTGAAGCTTTCTTT. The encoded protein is CASSLRVNTEAFF.